The 3 T cell receptor beta chains below were found in one sample sequenced in a study of post-analysis software for immune sequencing data. The study's findings and limits: The five TRBV segments detected at higher frequency in patients than in controls included TRBV5-6, TRBV5-1 and TRBV20-1.

Unique molecular identifiers had been added to the TCR beta cDNA libraries. TCRdb recomputed calls from the PCR reads with MiXCR, one row per CDR3 protein. The top ten hold 4.9% of the sample, which has 700,000 to 900,000 distinct CDR3 sequences, roughly 46% seen once. These receptors' antigens are unknown. Sequencing was done on a sample of blood. The source is a girl under 18 with multiple sclerosis.

J is TRBJ2-7 and V is TRBV27, with TRBD1 matching over 7 bases. Germline loops: CDR1 MNHEY, CDR2 SMNVEV (reference sequence). With V trimmed by 3 bases and J by 4 bases, 9 bases remained unmatched. This CDR3 region has 15 residues. CDR3 DNA: TGTGCCAGCAGTTTGAGAGGGGACAGTTATTACGAGCAGTACTTC. Amino acids: CASSLRGDSYYEQYF.

This clonotype was counted between two and nine times. CDR3 loop: CAIRPDRGPYEQYF. CDR3 nucleotide sequence: TGTGCCATCAGACCCGACAGGGGACCTTACGAGCAGTACTTC. The V call is TRBV10-3, the J call TRBJ2-7; TRBD1 aligns across 8 bases. Losses at the gene ends were 6 bases for V and 4 bases for J; bases not matched to a gene: 8. Looked up from germline, CDR1 is ENHRY and CDR2 is SYGVKD. The CDR3 covers 14 residues.

A few counts support this clonotype. This chain uses TRBV30 with TRBJ2-7; 9 positions match TRBD2. Germline V gene data show CDR1 as GTSNPN and CDR2 as SVGIG (reference sequence). This CDR3 has 14 residues. V lost 1 base and J lost 2; bases outside the gene matches: 3. The CDR3 is CAWSGSGRTYEQYF. The CDR3 region has the DNA TGTGCCTGGAGTGGTAGCGGGAGAACCTACGAGCAGTACTTC.